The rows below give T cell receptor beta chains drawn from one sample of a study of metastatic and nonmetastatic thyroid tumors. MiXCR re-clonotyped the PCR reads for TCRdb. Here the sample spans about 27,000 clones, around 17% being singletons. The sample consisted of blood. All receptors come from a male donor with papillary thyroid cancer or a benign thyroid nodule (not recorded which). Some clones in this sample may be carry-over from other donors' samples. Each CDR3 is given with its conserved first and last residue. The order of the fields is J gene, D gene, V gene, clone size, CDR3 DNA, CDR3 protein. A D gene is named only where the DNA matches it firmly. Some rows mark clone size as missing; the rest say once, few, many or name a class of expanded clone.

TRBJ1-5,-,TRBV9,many,TGTGCCAGCAGCGTCGAAGCAAATAGCAATCAGCCCCAGCATTTT,CASSVEANSNQPQHF
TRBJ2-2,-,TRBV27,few,TGTGCCAGCAGTTTATGGGTGGACGGAACCACCGGGGAACTGTTTTTT,CASSLWVDGTTGELFF
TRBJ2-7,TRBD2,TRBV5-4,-,TGTGCCAGCAGACCCATGGGAGGGCGGTACGAGCAGTACTTC,CASRPMGGRYEQYF
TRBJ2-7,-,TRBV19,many,TGTGCCAGTAGTATAGTCGACAGAGGATCCTACGAGCAGTACTTC,CASSIVDRGSYEQYF
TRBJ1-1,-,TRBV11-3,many,TGTGCCAGCAGCTTACGGGGGCAAGGCACTGAAGCTTTCTTT,CASSLRGQGTEAFF
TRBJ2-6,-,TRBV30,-,TGTGCCTGGGTGAGAGGGTCTGGGGCCAACGTCCTGACTTTC,CAWVRGSGANVLTF
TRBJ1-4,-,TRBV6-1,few,TGTGCCAGCAGTGAAAAGTACGGGCCGCGGGAAAAACTGTTTTTT,CASSEKYGPREKLFF
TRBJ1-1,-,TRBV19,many,TGTGCCAGTAGTATGAGACGGGGGGCAGGGAACACTGAAGCTTTCTTT,CASSMRRGAGNTEAFF
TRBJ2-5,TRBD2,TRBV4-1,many,TGCGCCAGCAGCCAATTAACTAGCGGGTTGCAAGAGACCCAGTACTTC,CASSQLTSGLQETQYF
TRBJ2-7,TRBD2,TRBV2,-,TGTGCCAGCAGGCCAGGACTAGTGCGGGGCTACGAGCAGTACTTC,CASRPGLVRGYEQYF
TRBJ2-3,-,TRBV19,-,TGTGCCAGTATCGAAGTAGTGGGGGTTCTATCACCTAAGAAGTATTTT,CASIEVVGVLSPKKYF